This TCR beta chain stems from a study of control samples from healthy donors and cancer patients. Here immunoSEQ multiplex PCR was the method, and the copy in TCRdb shows in-frame clones only, minus some. The table shows 150,000 or so clones, with 70% to 90% occurring only once. CDR3 size: 12 residues. CDR1 and CDR2 (germline): SGHRS, YFSETQ. Trimming took off 9 bases at V and 2 bases at J, with 11 bases between the two ends. The chain is built from TRBV5-1 and TRBJ1-2; D possibly corresponds to TRBD1 (5 bases). Sequencing input: blood. The receptor's source is a man under 40 in good health. The CDR3 region is CATGPGNYGYTF. CDR3 coding DNA: TGCGCCACAGGCCCAGGGAACTATGGCTACACCTTC. The full variable domain, its missing parts supplied by reference TRBV5-1 and TRBJ1-2, is KAGVTQTPRYLIKTRGQQVTLSCSPISGHRSVSWYQQTPGQGLQFLFEYFSETQRNKGNFPGRFSGRQFSNSRSEMNVSTLELGDSALYLCATGPGNYGYTFGSGTRLTVV.